A selection of T cell receptor beta chains follows, all from one sample in a study of shared clonotypes between healthy human individuals. Produced via immunoSEQ multiplex PCR; TCRdb's table is partial and in-frame only. This table holds under 1,100,000 clones, about 74% found once. Sequencing used memory CD4+ T cells sorted from blood. The source is a man in his late teens or twenties in good health. Each CDR3 is given with its conserved first and last residue. D genes are given only for firm matches. Only part of the rows carry a size: once, few, many, or a class if the clone is expanded.

TRBV30,TRBJ2-3,.,TRBD1,TGTGCCTGGACACCGACAGGGAAGGGCACAGATACGCAGTATTTT,CAWTPTGKGTDTQYF
TRBV6-5,TRBJ1-1,.,.,TGTGCCAGCAGTTACGGATTCAATCAGAACACTGAAGCTTTCTTT,CASSYGFNQNTEAFF
TRBV7-2,TRBJ1-1,.,.,TGTGCCAGCAGCCCTCAATCAGGGATGGGGACTGAAGCTTTCTTT,CASSPQSGMGTEAFF
TRBV13,TRBJ2-3,.,TRBD2,TGTGCCAGCAGCTCAGGGACTAGCGGGAGTGTAGATACGCAGTATTTT,CASSSGTSGSVDTQYF
TRBV5-4,TRBJ2-5,.,TRBD2,TGTGCCAGCAGCTACCCGGGGGGGGGCCGGGAGACCCAGTACTTC,CASSYPGGGRETQYF
TRBV27,TRBJ1-5,.,TRBD1,TGTGCCACCAGGACAGGGAAGAGCAATCAGCCCCAGCATTTT,CATRTGKSNQPQHF
TRBV18,TRBJ2-1,.,.,TGTGCCAGCTCGCGCTCACAGGGATGGGGGCACAATGAGCAGTTCTTC,CASSRSQGWGHNEQFF
TRBV13,TRBJ1-2,many,.,TGTGCCAGCAGGGACACTACAGGGCGCTATGGCTACACCTTC,CASRDTTGRYGYTF
TRBV5-1,TRBJ2-7,.,.,TGCGCCAGCAGCTTTTGGTGGGGAACGACGAGGACCCCCTACGAGCAGTACTTC,CASSFWWGTTRTPYEQYF
TRBV9,TRBJ2-5,.,.,TGTGCCAGCAGCGTAGCTACGGGTGGGGAGACCCAGTACTTC,CASSVATGGETQYF
TRBV7-2,TRBJ2-1,.,TRBD2,TGTGCCAGCAGCTTGTTCCGGACTAGCGGGAGTTGGAATGAGCAGTTCTTC,CASSLFRTSGSWNEQFF
TRBV21-1,TRBJ1-1,.,.,TGTGCCAGCAGTCCGACAGGGGGCGAGACTGAAGCTTTCTTT,CASSPTGGETEAFF
TRBV27,TRBJ2-7,.,.,TGTGCCAGCAGCCCGGGAGTGCCCTACGAGCAGTACTTC,CASSPGVPYEQYF
TRBV27,TRBJ1-2,few,TRBD1,TGTGCCAGCAGCTATACAGGGGGCGGTATCTATGGCTACACCTTC,CASSYTGGGIYGYTF
TRBV5-1,TRBJ2-1,.,.,TGCGCCAGCAGCTTGACTAGCAGCTACAATGAGCAGTTCTTC,CASSLTSSYNEQFF
TRBV6-5,TRBJ1-1,few,.,TGTGCCAGCAGGAACGGGGAAACTGAAGCTTTCTTT,CASRNGETEAFF
TRBV19,TRBJ2-5,.,.,TGTGCCAGTACTTCAGGACGCCCCCAAGAGACCCAGTACTTC,CASTSGRPQETQYF
TRBV7-3,TRBJ2-3,.,TRBD2,TGTGCCAGCAGCGTAGGGTCTAGCGGAGTCTATACGCAGTATTTT,CASSVGSSGVYTQYF
TRBV18,TRBJ1-2,.,TRBD1,TGTGCCAGCTCACCAGCGGCAGGGGGCGGTGGCTACACCTTC,CASSPAAGGGGYTF
TRBV5-1,TRBJ2-3,.,TRBD1,TGCGCCAGCAAAAGGGACAGCTCGACAGATACGCAGTATTTT,CASKRDSSTDTQYF
TRBV5-1,TRBJ2-2,once,TRBD2,TGCGCCAGCAGAACCGGGACTAGCGGGAAAACCGGGGAGCTGTTTTTT,CASRTGTSGKTGELFF
TRBV7-2,TRBJ2-7,.,TRBD2,TGTGCCAGCAGCTTAGACGCGGGAGGGTTCTACGAGCAGTACTTC,CASSLDAGGFYEQYF
TRBV5-4,TRBJ2-1,few,TRBD1,TGTGCCAGCAGCTCCCCCTTTGGACAGGGGGCGAATGAGCAGTTCTTC,CASSSPFGQGANEQFF
TRBV27,TRBJ2-6,.,.,TGTGCCAGCAGCTTTCGTCCACTACAGGGCCTTGGGGCCAACGTCCTGACTTTC,CASSFRPLQGLGANVLTF
TRBV10-2,TRBJ2-5,.,.,TGCGCCAGCAGTGACAGGCTTCAAGAGACCCAGTACTTC,CASSDRLQETQYF
TRBV5-1,TRBJ2-5,.,TRBD1,TGCGCCAGCAGCCCGGGGACAGCCCAAGAGACCCAGTACTTC,CASSPGTAQETQYF
TRBV7-9,TRBJ1-3,.,.,TGTGCCAGCAGCCCCCCAGGGGTTGGAAACACCATATATTTT,CASSPPGVGNTIYF
TRBV2,TRBJ2-3,.,.,TGTGCCAGCCAGCCCGGAGTAGATACGCAGTATTTT,CASQPGVDTQYF
TRBV11-2,TRBJ1-5,.,.,TGTGCCAGCAGCTTAGATCTCAGGCAGCCCCAGCATTTT,CASSLDLRQPQHF